Below are 10 T cell receptor beta chains sequenced from a single sample in a study of OX40 agonist ivuxolimab in advanced cancers. TCRdb's table, derived via immunoSEQ multiplex PCR, lists solely in-frame clones and lacks some. The table records about 80,000 clones, approximately 89% of them present only once. The starting material was CD4+ or CD8+ T cells sorted from blood, obtained in a trial of the OX40 agonist ivuxolimab. The receptors derive from an adult with an advanced solid tumor such as melanoma, head and neck, liver or kidney cancer.

The chain couples TRBV5-4 to TRBJ1-2; D gene ambiguous. Germline V gives CDR1 SGHNT, CDR2 YYREEE (reference sequence). V lost 0 bases to trimming and J lost 13 bases, with 13 bases between them. This CDR3 comprises 12 residues. Written as DNA, the CDR3 is TGTGCCAGCAGCTTGGCTGGTCGGGAAATCACCTTC. Translation: CASSLAGREITF.

The J gene is TRBJ2-1, the V gene TRBV7-9; D ambiguous. This CDR3 has 15 amino acids. Germline-derived CDR1 and CDR2 are SEHNR and FQNEAQ (reference sequence). The germline V and J ends were trimmed by 5 bases and 2 bases, with 13 bases remaining between them. The CDR3 protein is CASSLIGPTYNEQFF. DNA for the CDR3: TGTGCCAGCAGCCTCATTGGACCTACCTACAATGAGCAGTTCTTC.

The V and J genes are TRBV5-1 and TRBJ1-2; no reliable D call. The germline V and J ends were trimmed by 0 bases and 7 bases, with 10 bases remaining between them. The germline V gene has CDR1 SGHRS and CDR2 YFSETQ. The CDR3 totals 13 residues. The DNA for the CDR3 is TGCGCCAGCAGCTTGGCCGGGGAGGGTGGCTACACCTTC. This translates into CASSLAGEGGYTF.

V usage is TRBV11-2 and J usage is TRBJ2-7; TRBD1 matches 9 bases. CDR3 length: 15 amino acids. The trim removed 5 bases at V and 0 bases at J, leaving 5 bases unmatched. Germline-derived CDR1 and CDR2 are SGHAT and FQNNGV. The CDR3 loop is CASSLGTGSSYEQYF. The CDR3 coding sequence is TGTGCCAGCAGCCTCGGGACAGGGAGCTCCTACGAGCAGTACTTC. The full variable domain, with the rest looked up from reference TRBV11-2 and TRBJ2-7, is EAGVAQSPRYKIIEKRQSVAFWCNPISGHATLYWYQQILGQGPKLLIQFQNNGVVDDSQLPKDRFSAERLKGVDSTLKIQPAKLEDSAVYLCASSLGTGSSYEQYFGPGTRLTVT.

V and J are TRBV29-1 and TRBJ1-2, with a weak D call TRBD1 (5 bases). The CDR3 has 12 amino acids. The V gene lost 7 bases and the J gene lost 8 bases, with 17 bases spanning the gap. Germline V gene data show CDR1 as SQVTM and CDR2 as ANQGSEA. CDR3 in amino acids: CSAARDRYGYTF. The CDR3 bases are TGCAGCGCAGCAAGGGACCGCTACGGCTACACCTTC.

The gene calls are TRBV7-2 and TRBJ2-7; 8 nucleotides align to TRBD2. The J segment lost 3 bases and the V segment lost 6 bases, leaving 10 bases of the junction unmatched. This CDR3 comprises 15 residues. CDR1 is SGHTA, CDR2 FQGNSA, per germline. The CDR3 is CASRQAGVSLYEQYF. CDR3 coding DNA: TGTGCCAGCAGACAAGCGGGAGTCAGTCTCTACGAGCAGTACTTC.

The chain employs TRBV5-1 and TRBJ2-3; no clear D. Germline-derived CDR1 and CDR2 are SGHRS and YFSETQ. This CDR3 comprises 15 residues. Trimming took 0 bases from V and 0 from J, leaving 8 bases between them. CDR3 amino acids: CASSLVPFSTDTQYF. CDR3 sequence (DNA): TGCGCCAGCAGCTTGGTTCCCTTTAGCACAGATACGCAGTATTTT.

This rearrangement joins TRBV7-3 to TRBJ2-5; D is possibly TRBD2 (6 bases). The CDR3 loop spans 14 amino acids. Germline CDR1 SGHTA, CDR2 FQGTGA. The V and J ends lost 2 bases and 1 base respectively, with 8 bases between them. CDR3 bases: TGTGCCAGCAGCTTAGGAGGGAGCCAAGAGACCCAGTACTTC. This sequence encodes CASSLGGSQETQYF.

The V and J genes are TRBV11-2 and TRBJ2-1; 9 nucleotides align to TRBD1. The V segment lost 5 bases and the J segment 3 bases; nucleotides outside the gene matches: 5. The CDR3 sequence is 15 residues long. The germline gives CDR1 SGHAT, CDR2 FQNNGV. Here the CDR3 DNA reads TGTGCCAGCAGCGCTGACAGGGGGTACTACAATGAGCAGTTCTTC. Translated, it gives CASSADRGYYNEQFF. The entire variable domain, with the rest obtained from reference TRBV11-2 and TRBJ2-1, is as follows: EAGVAQSPRYKIIEKRQSVAFWCNPISGHATLYWYQQILGQGPKLLIQFQNNGVVDDSQLPKDRFSAERLKGVDSTLKIQPAKLEDSAVYLCASSADRGYYNEQFFGPGTRLTVL.

This clone was observed once. The gene calls are TRBV10-2 and TRBJ2-7; 10 nucleotides match TRBD2. Germline CDR1 reads WSHSY; CDR2 reads SAAADI. This CDR3 spans 13 amino acids. Trimming at V came to 10 bases and at J to 2 bases, leaving 5 bases not matched to a gene. Here the CDR3 reads CATRTSGPYEQYF. The CDR3 region has the DNA TGCGCCACCCGGACTAGCGGACCCTACGAGCAGTACTTC.